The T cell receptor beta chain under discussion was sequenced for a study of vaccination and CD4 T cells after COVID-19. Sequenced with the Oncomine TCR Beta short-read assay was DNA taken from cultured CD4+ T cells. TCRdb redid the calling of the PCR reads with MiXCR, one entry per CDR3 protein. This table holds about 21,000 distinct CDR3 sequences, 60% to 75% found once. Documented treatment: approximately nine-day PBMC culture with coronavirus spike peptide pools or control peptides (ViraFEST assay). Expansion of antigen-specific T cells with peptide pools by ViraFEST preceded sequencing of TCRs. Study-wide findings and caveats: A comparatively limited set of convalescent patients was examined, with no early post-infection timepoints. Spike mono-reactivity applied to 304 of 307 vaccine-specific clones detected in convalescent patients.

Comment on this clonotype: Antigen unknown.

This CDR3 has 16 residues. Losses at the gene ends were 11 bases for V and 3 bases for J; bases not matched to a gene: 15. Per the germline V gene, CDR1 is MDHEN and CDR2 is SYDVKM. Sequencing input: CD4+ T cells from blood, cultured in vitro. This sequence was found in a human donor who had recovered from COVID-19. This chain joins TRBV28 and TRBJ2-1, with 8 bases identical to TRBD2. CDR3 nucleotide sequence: TGTGCCTTCCTGGGCCCAGCGGGAGATATCTACAATGAGCAGTTCTTC. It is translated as CAFLGPAGDIYNEQFF.